A selection of T cell receptor beta chains follows, all from one sample in a study of graft-versus-host responses after intestinal transplantation. No cognate antigen is known for these TCRs. Generated by immunoSEQ multiplex PCR, the TCRdb table keeps only in-frame clones and is missing some. Of around 88,000 clones listed, 91% are singletons. The specimen was unstimulated CD8+ T cells sorted from spleen or lymph node cells, collected before transplant. All receptors derive from a human donor who was the organ donor for an intestinal transplant. CDR3s include the opening cysteine and the closing phenylalanine or tryptophan. A D gene is named only where the DNA matches it firmly. Clone size is stated in some rows and not others, as once, few, many or a class when expanded.

j_call d_call clone_size v_call cdr3_aa cdr3_nt
TRBJ1-2 - - TRBV19 CASSILGSVYGYTF TGTGCCAGTAGTATACTGGGGTCCGTCTATGGCTACACCTTC
TRBJ2-2 - - TRBV5-1 CASSLGRELSGELFF TGCGCCAGCAGCCTTGGGCGGGAACTTTCCGGGGAGCTGTTTTTT
TRBJ2-5 - - TRBV11-2 CASSLDLPSPQYF TGTGCCAGCAGCTTAGACCTCCCGTCGCCCCAGTACTTC
TRBJ2-7 - - TRBV27 CASSLSGVAYEQYF TGTGCCAGCAGTTTAAGTGGGGTTGCCTACGAGCAGTACTTC
TRBJ1-2 TRBD1 once TRBV19 CASRLQGLSNYGYTF TGTGCCAGTAGGCTACAGGGGTTATCGAACTATGGCTACACCTTC
TRBJ2-3 - - TRBV27 CASSTYTDTQYF TGTGCCAGCAGTACCTACACAGATACGCAGTATTTT
TRBJ2-7 - - TRBV5-4 CASSWAEGVEQYF TGTGCCAGCAGCTGGGCCGAAGGGGTCGAGCAGTACTTC
TRBJ2-7 TRBD1 - TRBV2 CASSVGQGVYEQYF TGTGCCAGCAGTGTGGGACAGGGGGTCTACGAGCAGTACTTC
TRBJ1-2 - - TRBV29-1 CSVEKRGGRDYGYTF TGCAGCGTTGAAAAGCGAGGGGGGCGCGACTATGGCTACACCTTC
TRBJ1-6 - - TRBV11-2 CASSLESSSPLHF TGTGCCAGCAGCTTAGAGAGTTCTTCACCCCTCCACTTT
TRBJ2-7 - - TRBV11-3 CASSPPGERSYEQYF TGTGCCAGCAGCCCTCCCGGAGAGCGGTCCTACGAGCAGTACTTC
TRBJ1-1 - - TRBV2 CAGGPSAHTEAFF TGTGCCGGCGGCCCCTCAGCGCACACTGAAGCTTTCTTT
TRBJ2-1 - - TRBV5-1 CASSLVGQNNEQFF TGCGCCAGCAGCTTGGTCGGCCAAAACAATGAGCAGTTCTTC
TRBJ2-2 TRBD2 - TRBV5-1 CASSQTSGATNTGELFF TGCGCCAGCAGCCAGACTAGCGGGGCTACGAACACCGGGGAGCTGTTTTTT
TRBJ2-7 TRBD1 - TRBV19 CASSATGGYEQYF TGTGCCAGTAGTGCAACAGGGGGTTACGAGCAGTACTTC
TRBJ2-3 - - TRBV6-6 CASSYSVMTDTQYF TGTGCCAGCAGTTACTCTGTGATGACAGATACGCAGTATTTT
TRBJ2-1 TRBD1 once TRBV19 CASTNRDRDSYNEQFF TGTGCCAGTACAAACCGGGACAGGGACTCCTACAATGAGCAGTTCTTC
TRBJ2-2 TRBD1 once TRBV19 CASTDPDRGNTGELFF TGTGCCAGTACGGATCCGGACAGGGGGAACACCGGGGAGCTGTTTTTT
TRBJ2-1 - once TRBV11-3 CASSLDGRGIGNEQFF TGTGCCAGCAGCTTAGATGGCAGGGGAATAGGCAATGAGCAGTTCTTC
TRBJ2-7 - - TRBV7-8 CASSSPIGSTAKPYEQYF TGTGCCAGCAGCTCACCCATAGGAAGTACAGCAAAGCCCTACGAGCAGTACTTC
TRBJ2-7 TRBD2 - TRBV7-6 CASSPGLAGTSYEQYF TGTGCCAGCAGCCCGGGACTAGCGGGGACCTCCTACGAGCAGTACTTC
TRBJ1-1 - - TRBV7-9 CASSTGRTVMNTEAFF TGTGCCAGCAGCACCGGTCGGACGGTCATGAACACTGAAGCTTTCTTT
TRBJ2-5 TRBD1 once TRBV9 CASSVATSGQGVGEQYF TGTGCCAGCAGCGTAGCTACGTCGGGACAGGGTGTGGGGGAGCAGTACTTC
TRBJ1-1 - few TRBV5-6 CASSRGGVEAFF TGTGCCAGCAGCAGAGGGGGGGTTGAAGCTTTCTTT
TRBJ2-5 TRBD2 - TRBV29-1 CSVGLAGETQYF TGCAGCGTTGGACTAGCGGGAGAGACCCAGTACTTC
TRBJ2-3 TRBD2 - TRBV27 CASSSLLRLAGDHTDTQYF TGTGCCAGCAGTTCCCTCCTCCGACTAGCGGGAGATCACACAGATACGCAGTATTTT
TRBJ2-1 - - TRBV15 CATSRDVGRDYNEQFF TGTGCCACCAGCAGGGATGTGGGACGCGACTACAATGAGCAGTTCTTC
TRBJ2-7 TRBD2 - TRBV13 CASSYLSGGASSYEQYF TGTGCCAGCAGCTACCTTAGCGGGGGGGCCAGCTCCTACGAGCAGTACTTC
TRBJ2-7 TRBD2 - TRBV14 CASSQGTGGLYEQYF TGTGCCAGCAGCCAAGGAACGGGAGGGCTCTACGAGCAGTACTTC
TRBJ1-1 TRBD1 - TRBV6-1 CASSGTGLYLAEAFF TGTGCCAGCAGCGGGACAGGGTTGTATCTAGCTGAAGCTTTCTTT
TRBJ2-3 - - TRBV6-5 CASSYIYSSTDTQYF TGTGCCAGCAGTTACATATACTCTAGCACAGATACGCAGTATTTT
TRBJ1-4 - - TRBV6-1 CASSEVDATNEKLFF TGTGCCAGCAGTGAAGTGGATGCAACTAATGAAAAACTGTTTTTT
TRBJ1-5 - - TRBV27 CASSLGTNQPQHF TGTGCCAGCAGTTTAGGGACCAATCAGCCCCAGCATTTT
TRBJ2-7 TRBD1 - TRBV29-1 CSVVVVGDSPSYEQYF TGCAGCGTTGTGGTCGTTGGGGACAGTCCTTCCTACGAGCAGTACTTC
TRBJ1-1 - once TRBV4-2 CASSQPSAGARNTEAFF TGTGCCAGCAGCCAACCTAGCGCAGGGGCGAGGAACACTGAAGCTTTCTTT
TRBJ2-7 - - TRBV7-2 CASSLRTYHEQYF TGTGCCAGCAGCTTACGTACATACCACGAGCAGTACTTC
TRBJ2-5 - - TRBV27 CASSSFPYITGTQYF TGTGCCAGCAGTTCATTCCCCTACATAACGGGGACCCAGTACTTC
TRBJ1-6 TRBD1 - TRBV7-6 CASGQGAGKAGNSPLHF TGTGCCAGCGGACAGGGGGCAGGGAAGGCGGGTAATTCACCCCTCCACTTT
TRBJ2-1 TRBD1 - TRBV12-5 CASGLGGQGNFRSNEQFF TGTGCTAGTGGTTTGGGAGGACAGGGTAATTTTAGGAGCAATGAGCAGTTCTTC
TRBJ2-6 - - TRBV7-9 CASSFPGALSGANVLTF TGTGCCAGCAGCTTCCCAGGGGCACTCTCTGGGGCCAACGTCCTGACTTTC
TRBJ2-7 TRBD1 - TRBV5-4 CASSLGTGWAEQYF TGTGCCAGCAGCTTGGGGACAGGGTGGGCCGAGCAGTACTTC
TRBJ2-6 - - TRBV5-5 CASSLEGAGANVLTF TGTGCCAGCAGCTTGGAGGGGGCTGGGGCCAACGTCCTGACTTTC
TRBJ2-7 - - TRBV7-9 CASSLGDTYEQYF TGTGCCAGCAGCCTAGGTGACACCTACGAGCAGTACTTC
TRBJ2-7 - - TRBV6-5 CASSYSASYEQYF TGTGCCAGCAGTTACTCGGCCTCCTACGAGCAGTACTTC
TRBJ2-7 - - TRBV6-5 CASSLGLGRSYEQYF TGTGCCAGCAGTCTGGGACTGGGACGGTCCTACGAGCAGTACTTC
TRBJ2-7 TRBD1 - TRBV7-6 CASSPAEGQGAYEQYF TGTGCCAGCAGCCCCGCTGAGGGACAGGGGGCCTACGAGCAGTACTTC
TRBJ2-1 - once TRBV19 CASNPLTSMGNNEQFF TGTGCCAGTAACCCCTTAACTAGTATGGGTAACAATGAGCAGTTCTTC
TRBJ2-5 - - TRBV7-3 CASSLWGGETQYF TGTGCCAGCAGCTTATGGGGGGGCGAGACCCAGTACTTC
TRBJ1-2 TRBD1 - TRBV19 CASSPIRDRDYGYTF TGTGCCAGTAGTCCAATCCGGGACAGGGACTATGGCTACACCTTC
TRBJ1-1 - - TRBV11-3 CASSLRGPGNTEAFF TGTGCCAGCAGCTTACGGGGGCCTGGGAACACTGAAGCTTTCTTT
TRBJ2-3 - - TRBV6-5 CASSHTSDAADTQYF TGTGCCAGCAGCCACACTTCGGACGCCGCAGATACGCAGTATTTT
TRBJ2-7 - - TRBV4-1 CASSQGPTYEQYF TGCGCCAGCAGCCAAGGGCCGACCTACGAGCAGTACTTC
TRBJ1-2 - - TRBV19 CASSKSTGSYGYTF TGTGCCAGTAGTAAATCGACTGGCTCCTATGGCTACACCTTC
TRBJ2-1 TRBD2 once TRBV5-1 CASSHGTSVTYNEQFF TGCGCCAGCAGCCATGGGACTAGCGTAACCTACAATGAGCAGTTCTTC
TRBJ1-2 - - TRBV6-1 CASSERRGRRGYTF TGTGCCAGCAGTGAAAGGAGGGGGAGGCGCGGCTACACCTTC